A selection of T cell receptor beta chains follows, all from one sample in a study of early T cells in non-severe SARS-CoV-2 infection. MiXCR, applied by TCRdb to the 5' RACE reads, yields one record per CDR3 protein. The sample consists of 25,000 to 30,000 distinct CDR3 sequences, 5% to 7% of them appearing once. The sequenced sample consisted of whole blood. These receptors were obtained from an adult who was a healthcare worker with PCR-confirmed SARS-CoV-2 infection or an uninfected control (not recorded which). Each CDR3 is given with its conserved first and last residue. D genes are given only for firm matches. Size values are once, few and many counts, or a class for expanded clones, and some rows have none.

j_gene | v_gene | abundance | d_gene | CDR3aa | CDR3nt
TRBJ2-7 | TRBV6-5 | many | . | CASSRGRSEQYF | TGTGCCTCCTCACGAGGCAGGAGCGAGCAGTACTTC
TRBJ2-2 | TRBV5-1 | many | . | CASSELGPGELFF | TGCGCCAGCAGCGAACTAGGTCCCGGGGAGCTGTTTTTT
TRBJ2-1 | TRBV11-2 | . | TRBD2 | CASSFRRDYSYNEQFF | TGTGCCAGCAGCTTTCGACGGGACTACTCCTACAATGAGCAGTTCTTC
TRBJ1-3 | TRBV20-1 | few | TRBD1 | CSARVGDRTGNTIYF | TGCAGTGCTAGAGTCGGGGACAGAACTGGAAACACCATATATTTT
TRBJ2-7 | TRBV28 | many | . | CASSRPGISYEQYF | TGTGCCAGCAGCCGCCCGGGAATTTCCTACGAGCAGTACTTC
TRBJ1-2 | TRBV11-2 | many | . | CASSFNTNGYTF | TGTGCCAGCAGCTTTAACACAAATGGCTACACCTTC
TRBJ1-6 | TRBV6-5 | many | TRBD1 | CASRAGQGVNSPLHF | TGTGCCAGCAGGGCGGGACAGGGGGTTAATTCACCCCTCCACTTT
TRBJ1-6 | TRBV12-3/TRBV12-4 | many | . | CASSLERSSPLHF | TGTGCCAGCAGTTTAGAAAGGTCTTCACCCCTCCACTTT
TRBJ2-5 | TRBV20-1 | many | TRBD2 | CSARALAVSIQETQYF | TGCAGTGCTAGAGCCCTAGCGGTTTCAATTCAAGAGACCCAGTACTTC
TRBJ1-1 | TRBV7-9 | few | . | CASSFQGSEAFF | TGTGCCAGCAGCTTCCAGGGATCTGAAGCTTTCTTT
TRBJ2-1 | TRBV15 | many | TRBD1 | CATSPDRGRGEQFF | TGTGCCACCAGTCCGGACAGGGGGCGCGGTGAGCAGTTCTTC
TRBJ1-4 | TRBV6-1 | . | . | CASSEAPGDNEKLFF | TGTGCCAGCAGTGAAGCGCCAGGAGATAATGAAAAACTGTTTTTT
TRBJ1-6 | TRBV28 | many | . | CASSLRQSSYNSPLHF | TGTGCCAGCAGTTTGCGGCAGAGCTCCTATAATTCACCCCTCCACTTT
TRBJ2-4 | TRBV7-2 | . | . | CASSQKVLAKNIQYF | TGTGCCAGCAGCCAGAAAGTATTAGCCAAAAACATTCAGTACTTC
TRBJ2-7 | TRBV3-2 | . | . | CASSPGTGVEQYF | TGTGCCAGCAGCCCCGGGACAGGGGTTGAGCAGTACTTC
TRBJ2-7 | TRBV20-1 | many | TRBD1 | CSARVGDRTYEQYF | TGCAGTGCTAGAGTTGGGGACAGAACCTACGAGCAGTACTTC
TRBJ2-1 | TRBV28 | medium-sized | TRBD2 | CASSGGTSGGNEQFF | TGTGCCAGCAGTGGCGGGACTAGCGGGGGGAATGAGCAGTTCTTC
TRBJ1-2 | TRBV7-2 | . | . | CASSPQGSANYGYTF | TGTGCCAGCAGCCCCCAGGGGTCAGCTAACTATGGCTACACCTTC
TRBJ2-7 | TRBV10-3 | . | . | CATKRNGGRYEQYF | TGTGCCACCAAACGAAATGGGGGGCGTTACGAGCAGTACTTC
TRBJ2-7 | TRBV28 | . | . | CASSLPFGEQYF | TGTGCCAGCAGCTTACCTTTCGGCGAGCAGTACTTC
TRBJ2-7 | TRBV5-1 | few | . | CASSLGAGVYEQYF | TGCGCCAGCAGCTTGGGTGCAGGGGTATACGAGCAGTACTTC
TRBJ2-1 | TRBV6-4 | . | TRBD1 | CASRLTGGADNEQFF | TGTGCCAGCAGACTCACAGGGGGCGCAGACAATGAGCAGTTCTTC
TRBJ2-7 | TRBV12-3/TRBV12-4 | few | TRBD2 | CASSNGLAANYEQYF | TGTGCCAGCAGTAACGGACTAGCGGCTAATTACGAGCAGTACTTC
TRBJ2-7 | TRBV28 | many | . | CASSRPNSGDYEQYF | TGTGCCAGCAGTCGCCCAAATAGCGGCGACTACGAGCAGTACTTC
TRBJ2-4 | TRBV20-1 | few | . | CSASPQKNIQYF | TGCAGTGCTTCGCCCCAGAAAAACATTCAGTACTTC
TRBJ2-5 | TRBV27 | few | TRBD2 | CASSLAGGVQETQYF | TGTGCCAGCAGTTTAGCGGGGGGGGTCCAAGAGACCCAGTACTTC
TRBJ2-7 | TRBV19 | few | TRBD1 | CASSHGQGEQYF | TGTGCCAGTAGTCACGGACAGGGCGAGCAGTACTTC
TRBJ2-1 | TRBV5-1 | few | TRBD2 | CASSLAGGFPYNEQFF | TGCGCCAGCAGCTTAGCGGGAGGATTTCCCTACAATGAGCAGTTCTTC
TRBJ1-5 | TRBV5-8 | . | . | CASSWRQDQPQHF | TGTGCCAGCAGCTGGCGACAGGATCAGCCCCAGCATTTT
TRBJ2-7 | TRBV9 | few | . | CASSVEGTPVERQYF | TGTGCCAGCAGCGTAGAAGGGACTCCGGTTGAAAGGCAGTACTTC
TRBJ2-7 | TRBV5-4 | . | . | CASSLDGSTWSSYEQYF | TGTGCCAGCAGCTTGGACGGTTCCACCTGGAGCTCCTACGAGCAGTACTTC
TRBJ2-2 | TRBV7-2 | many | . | CASSPLRRELFF | TGTGCCAGCAGCCCCCTCCGACGGGAGCTGTTTTTT
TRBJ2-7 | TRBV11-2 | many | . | CASSSRQTYEQYF | TGTGCCAGCAGCTCGCGACAGACCTACGAGCAGTACTTC
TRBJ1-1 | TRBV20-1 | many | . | CSARVRNTEAFF | TGCAGTGCTAGAGTGAGGAACACTGAAGCTTTCTTT
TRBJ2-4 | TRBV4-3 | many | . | CASSRELGGKNIQYF | TGCGCCAGCAGCCGAGAATTGGGCGGTAAAAACATTCAGTACTTC
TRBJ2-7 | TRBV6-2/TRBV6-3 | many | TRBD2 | CASSPGTSDYEQYF | TGTGCCAGCAGCCCCGGGACTAGCGACTACGAGCAGTACTTC
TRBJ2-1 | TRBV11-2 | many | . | CASSPRDPQQFF | TGTGCCAGCAGCCCGAGGGACCCCCAGCAGTTCTTC
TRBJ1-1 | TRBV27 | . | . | CASSLYGGGRTEAFF | TGTGCCAGCAGTTTATACGGGGGGGGAAGGACTGAAGCTTTCTTT
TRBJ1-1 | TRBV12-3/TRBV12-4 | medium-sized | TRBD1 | CASSSRRQGAWNEAFF | TGTGCCAGCAGTTCGCGACGACAGGGGGCATGGAATGAAGCTTTCTTT
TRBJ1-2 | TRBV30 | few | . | CAWSNLPGTGFHGYTF | TGTGCCTGGAGTAACCTGCCGGGGACCGGATTTCATGGCTACACCTTC
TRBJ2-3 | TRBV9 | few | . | CASARGGGAGDTQYF | TGTGCCAGCGCGCGGGGAGGGGGCGCGGGAGATACGCAGTATTTT
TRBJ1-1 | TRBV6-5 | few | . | CASSSRTVNTEAFF | TGTGCCAGCAGCTCTCGGACAGTAAACACTGAAGCTTTCTTT
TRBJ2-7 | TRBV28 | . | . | CASTYEQYF | TGTGCCAGCACCTACGAGCAGTACTTC
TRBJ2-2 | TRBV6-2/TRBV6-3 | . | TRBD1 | CASSYSGQSTGELFF | TGTGCCAGCAGTTACTCGGGACAGTCCACCGGGGAGCTGTTTTTT
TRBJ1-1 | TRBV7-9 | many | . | CASSFRFAEAFF | TGTGCCAGCAGCTTTAGGTTCGCTGAAGCTTTCTTT
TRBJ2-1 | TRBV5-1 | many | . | CASSLLGYNEQFF | TGCGCCAGCAGTCTACTAGGGTACAATGAGCAGTTCTTC
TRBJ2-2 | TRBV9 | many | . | CASSPLAGRGELFF | TGTGCCAGCAGCCCCCTGGCCGGGCGCGGGGAGCTGTTTTTT
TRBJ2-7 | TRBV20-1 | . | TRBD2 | CSASGLAGSGKQYF | TGCAGTGCCTCGGGACTAGCGGGTTCCGGAAAGCAGTACTTC
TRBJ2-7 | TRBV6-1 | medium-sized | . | CASSQDRTASYEQYF | TGTGCCAGCAGCCAGGACAGAACGGCCTCCTACGAGCAGTACTTC
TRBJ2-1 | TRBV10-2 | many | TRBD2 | CASSEGTSVYNEQFF | TGCGCCAGCAGTGAAGGGACTAGCGTTTACAATGAGCAGTTCTTC
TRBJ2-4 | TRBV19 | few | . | CASSIEHLRDQRNIQYF | TGTGCCAGTAGTATAGAACATCTCCGGGACCAGAGGAACATTCAGTACTTC
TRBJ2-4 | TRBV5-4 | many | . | CASSLISGQWSQNIQYF | TGTGCCAGCAGCTTGATTAGTGGACAGTGGTCCCAAAACATTCAGTACTTC
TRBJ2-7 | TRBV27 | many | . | CASSQAASGISYEQYF | TGTGCCAGCAGCCAAGCCGCAAGCGGAATATCCTACGAGCAGTACTTC